This T cell receptor beta chain is drawn from a study of T cell repertoires in cytomegalovirus infection. Study background: Recently described HLA-C-restricted plus well-studied HLA-B-restricted CMV epitopes were used.

TCRdb used MiXCR to reprocess the reads, holding one entry per CDR3 protein. The table records about 500,000 distinct CDR3 sequences, roughly a third of them present only once. Comment on this clonotype: Antigen: not known.

Here the sequenced sample was cultured PBMCs, taken from culture after CMV antigen stimulation. This receptor was obtained from a human donor in good health (CMV status not recorded). Some clones in this sample may be carry-over from other donors' samples.

CDR3 in amino acids: CASSSRQGSGTEAFF. CDR3 bases: TGTGCCAGCAGCTCACGACAGGGGTCGGGCACTGAAGCTTTCTTT. This chain uses TRBV7-2 with TRBJ1-1, with 8 positions matching TRBD1. V was clipped by 4 bases and J by 4 bases; unmatched bases: 8. The CDR3 spans 15 residues. CDR1 and CDR2 from the germline V gene are SGHTA and FQGNSA. Complete variable domain (other parts from reference TRBV7-2 and TRBJ1-1): GAGVSQSPSNKVTEKGKDVELRCDPISGHTALYWYRQSLGQGLEFLIYFQGNSAPDKSGLPSDRFSAERTGGSVSTLTIQRTQQEDSAVYLCASSSRQGSGTEAFFGQGTRLTVV.